This paragraph reports one T cell receptor beta chain. The data originate from a study of blood T cell repertoires in COVID-19. Across the whole study: Some COVID-19 samples were acute and others convalescent; all came from the United States, Italy and Spain.

The CDR3 has 15 residues. The germline gives CDR1 KGHSH, CDR2 LQKENI. The V and J ends lost 6 bases and 5 bases, in that order; junction bases with no gene match: 9. Measured with immunoSEQ multiplex PCR; TCRdb has only the in-frame clones, and not every one. There are some 77,000 clones in the sample; about 86% occur only once, and 25% to 30% lies in the top ten. V gene TRBV18 combines with J gene TRBJ2-3; TRBD1 matches 9 bases. Sequenced input: peripheral blood. The sequence derives from a man between 65 and 85 years old with acute or convalescent COVID-19. CDR3 amino acids: CASSAATGGKDTQYF. The DNA of the CDR3 is TGTGCCAGCTCCGCCGCGACAGGGGGGAAAGATACGCAGTATTTT.